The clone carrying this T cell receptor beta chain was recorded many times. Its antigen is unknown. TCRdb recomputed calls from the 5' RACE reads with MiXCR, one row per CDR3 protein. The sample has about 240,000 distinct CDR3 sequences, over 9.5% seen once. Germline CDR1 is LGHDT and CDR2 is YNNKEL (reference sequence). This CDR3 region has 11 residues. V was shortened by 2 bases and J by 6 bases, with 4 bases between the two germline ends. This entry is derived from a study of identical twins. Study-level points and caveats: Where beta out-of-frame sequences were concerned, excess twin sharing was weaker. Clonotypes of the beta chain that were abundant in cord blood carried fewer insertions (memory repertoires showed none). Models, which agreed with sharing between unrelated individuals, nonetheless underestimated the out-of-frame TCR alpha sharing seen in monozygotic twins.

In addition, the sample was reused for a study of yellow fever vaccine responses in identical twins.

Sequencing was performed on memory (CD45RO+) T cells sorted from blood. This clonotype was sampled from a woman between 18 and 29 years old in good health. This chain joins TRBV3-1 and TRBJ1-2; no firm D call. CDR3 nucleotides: TGTGCCAGCAGCCAAAGGGATGGCTACACCTTC. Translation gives CASSQRDGYTF.